This TCR beta chain was identified in a study of cytomegalovirus exposure and HLA in healthy donors. General study findings and limits: Evidence from a later analysis indicated that most CMV-associated TCR beta chains looked HLA-restricted. Cytomegalovirus-associated status was assigned to around 160 TCR beta chains. Many donors shared some public TCRs, even though most TCR sequences were rare.

A multiplex PCR was run with 60 Vbeta primers and 13 Jbeta primers. Some clones are missing from TCRdb's copy, which holds only in-frame ones; the method was immunoSEQ multiplex PCR. The sample includes some 150,000 clones, 72% of them seen just once. Germline lookup yields CDR1 LGHNA and CDR2 YNFKEQ. The length of the CDR3 is 15 residues. The V segment lost 0 bases and the J segment 4 bases; nucleotides outside the gene matches: 3. About this clone: Its matching antigen is unknown.

The V gene is TRBV4-2, the J gene TRBJ2-7; TRBD2 matches at 10 bases. The receptor's source is a man between 50 and 59 years old in good health and CMV-seropositive. Sequencing was performed on PBMCs. The CDR3: CASSQETSGLYEQYF. Here the CDR3 DNA reads TGTGCCAGCAGCCAAGAGACTAGCGGGTTATACGAGCAGTACTTC.